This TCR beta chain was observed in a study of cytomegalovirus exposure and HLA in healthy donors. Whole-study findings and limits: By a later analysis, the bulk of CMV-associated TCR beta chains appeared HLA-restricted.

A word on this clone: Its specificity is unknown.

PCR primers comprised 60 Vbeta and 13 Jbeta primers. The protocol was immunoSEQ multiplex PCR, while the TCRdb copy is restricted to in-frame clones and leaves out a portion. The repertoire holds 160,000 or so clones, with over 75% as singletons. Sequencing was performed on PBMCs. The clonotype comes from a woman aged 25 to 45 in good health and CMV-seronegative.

In nucleotides, the CDR3 is TGTGCCAGCAGCACTCAAGGTCAGGGGCACACTGAAGCTTTCTTT. This gives the protein CASSTQGQGHTEAFF. The chain has TRBV11-2 and TRBJ1-1; possibly TRBD1 for D (6 bases). This CDR3 is 15 amino acids long. Looked up from germline, CDR1 is SGHAT and CDR2 is FQNNGV. Deletions cut 5 bases from V and 3 bases from J, with 16 bases between.